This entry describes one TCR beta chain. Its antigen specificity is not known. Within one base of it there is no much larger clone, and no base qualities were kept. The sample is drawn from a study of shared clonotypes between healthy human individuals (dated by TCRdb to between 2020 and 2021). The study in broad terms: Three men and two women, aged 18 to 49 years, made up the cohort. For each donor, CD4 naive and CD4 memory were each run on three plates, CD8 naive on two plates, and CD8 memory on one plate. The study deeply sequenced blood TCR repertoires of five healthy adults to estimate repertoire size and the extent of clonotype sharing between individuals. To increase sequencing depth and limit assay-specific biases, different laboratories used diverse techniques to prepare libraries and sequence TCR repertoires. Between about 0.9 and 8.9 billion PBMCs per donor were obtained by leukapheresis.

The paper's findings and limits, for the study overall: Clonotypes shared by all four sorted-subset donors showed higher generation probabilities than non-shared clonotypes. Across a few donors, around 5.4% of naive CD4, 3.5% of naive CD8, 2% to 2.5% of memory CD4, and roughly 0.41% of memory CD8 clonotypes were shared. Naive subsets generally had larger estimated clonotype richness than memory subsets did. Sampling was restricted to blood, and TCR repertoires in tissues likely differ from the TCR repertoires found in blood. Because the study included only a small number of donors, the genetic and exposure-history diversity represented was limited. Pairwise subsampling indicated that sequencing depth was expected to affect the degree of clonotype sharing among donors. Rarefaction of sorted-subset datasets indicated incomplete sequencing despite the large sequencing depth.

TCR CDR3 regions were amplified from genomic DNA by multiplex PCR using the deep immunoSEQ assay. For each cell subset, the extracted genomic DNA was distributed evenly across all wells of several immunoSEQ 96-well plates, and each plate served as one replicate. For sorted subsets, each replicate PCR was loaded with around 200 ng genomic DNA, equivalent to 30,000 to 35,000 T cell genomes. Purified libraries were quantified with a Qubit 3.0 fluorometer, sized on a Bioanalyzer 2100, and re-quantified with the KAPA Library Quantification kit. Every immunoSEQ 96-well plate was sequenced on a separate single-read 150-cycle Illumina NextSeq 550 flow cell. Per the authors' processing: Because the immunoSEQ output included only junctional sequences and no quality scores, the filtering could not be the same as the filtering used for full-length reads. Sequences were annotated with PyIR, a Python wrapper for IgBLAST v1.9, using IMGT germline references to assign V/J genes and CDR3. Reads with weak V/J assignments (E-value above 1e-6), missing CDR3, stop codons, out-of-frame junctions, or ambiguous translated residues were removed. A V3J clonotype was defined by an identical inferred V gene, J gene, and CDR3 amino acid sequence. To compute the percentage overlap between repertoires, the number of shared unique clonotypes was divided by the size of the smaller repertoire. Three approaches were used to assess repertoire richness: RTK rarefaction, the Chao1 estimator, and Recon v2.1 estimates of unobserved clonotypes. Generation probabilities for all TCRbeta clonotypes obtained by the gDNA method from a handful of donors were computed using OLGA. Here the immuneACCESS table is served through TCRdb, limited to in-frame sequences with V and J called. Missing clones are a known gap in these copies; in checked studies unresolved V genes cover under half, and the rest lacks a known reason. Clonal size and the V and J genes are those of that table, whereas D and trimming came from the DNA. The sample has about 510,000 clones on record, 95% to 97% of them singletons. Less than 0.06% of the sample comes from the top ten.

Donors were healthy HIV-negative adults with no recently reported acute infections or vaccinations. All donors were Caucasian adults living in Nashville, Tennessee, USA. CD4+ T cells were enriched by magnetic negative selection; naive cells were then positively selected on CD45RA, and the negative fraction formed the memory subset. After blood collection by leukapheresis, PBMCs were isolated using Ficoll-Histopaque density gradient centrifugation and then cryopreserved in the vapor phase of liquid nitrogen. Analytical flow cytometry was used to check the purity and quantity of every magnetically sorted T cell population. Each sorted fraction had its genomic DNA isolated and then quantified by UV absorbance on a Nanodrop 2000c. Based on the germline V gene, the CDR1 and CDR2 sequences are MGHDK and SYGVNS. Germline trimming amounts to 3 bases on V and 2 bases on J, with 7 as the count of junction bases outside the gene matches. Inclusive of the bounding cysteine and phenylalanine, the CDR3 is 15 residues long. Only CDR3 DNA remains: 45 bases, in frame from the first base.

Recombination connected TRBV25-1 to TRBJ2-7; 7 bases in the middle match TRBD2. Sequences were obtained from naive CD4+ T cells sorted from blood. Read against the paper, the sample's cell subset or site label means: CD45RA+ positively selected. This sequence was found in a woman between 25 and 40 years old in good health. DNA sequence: TGTGCCAGCAGTGATCCCGCTAGCGGAGCCTACGAGCAGTACTTC. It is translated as CASSDPASGAYEQYF.